This T cell receptor beta chain was identified in a study of cytomegalovirus exposure and HLA in healthy donors. Study at large: Prior work identified about 120 million unique TCR beta sequences in some 200 million T cells.

The PCR employed 60 Vbeta primers together with 13 Jbeta primers. The table came from immunoSEQ multiplex PCR; TCRdb's copy has only in-frame clones and leaves some out. The table has around 180,000 clones, around 80% seen once; the top ten hold around 5.4%. There are 17 residues in the CDR3. Germline V gene lookup returns CDR1 MGHRA and CDR2 YSYEKL. The V gene end was trimmed by 5 bases and the J gene end by 2 bases; junction bases not matched to a gene: 11. Notes on this clone: The target antigen is unknown.

Overall study findings and caveats: As a later analysis revealed, the rate of TCR association differed by HLA locus, with DRB1 most and HLA-C fewest. The Asian-associated ancestry cluster reportedly had fewer N-insertions than the roughly 670-donor mean in a later analysis. Several of the most significant clusters were apparently associated with common viral pathogens in a later analysis.

J is TRBJ2-3 and V is TRBV4-1, with 9 bases aligning to TRBD2. Sequencing was carried out using PBMCs. The TCR was taken from a man aged 40-55 years in good health and CMV-seronegative. The CDR3 spells CASSGVASGAYTDTQYF. CDR3 in DNA: TGCGCCAGCAGCGGGGTGGCTAGCGGGGCGTACACAGATACGCAGTATTTT.